This T cell receptor (beta chain) derives from a study of T cell repertoires in cytomegalovirus infection. TCRdb reanalysed the reads using MiXCR and keeps one entry per CDR3 protein. The data hold over 300,000 distinct CDR3 sequences, with more than 9% observed a single time. Losses at the gene ends were 5 bases for V and 0 bases for J; bases not matched to a gene: 6. Germline V gives CDR1 MNHEY, CDR2 SVGEGT. The CDR3 sequence is 17 residues long. The sample holds many counts of this clonotype. The sample consisted of PBMCs. The chain combines TRBV6-2 or TRBV6-3 with TRBJ1-4; TRBD1 agrees at 10 bases. The source is a human donor in good health (CMV status not recorded). Some clones in this sample may be carry-over from other donors' samples. CDR3 region: CASSNPGTGATNEKLFF. In DNA, the CDR3 is TGTGCCAGCAGTAACCCCGGGACAGGGGCAACTAATGAAAAACTGTTTTTT.